The rows below give T cell receptor beta chains drawn from one sample of a study of glioma-infiltrating T cells. Each CDR3 protein is one row after TCRdb ran MiXCR on the multiplex PCR reads. This table holds approximately 100,000 distinct CDR3 sequences, less than 30% found once. Input material: glioma tissue, nonneoplastic brain tissue, or PBMCs (not recorded which). The receptor set was obtained from a human donor with low-grade glioma or glioblastoma, undergoing nonglioma brain surgery, or in good health (not recorded which). Each CDR3 is given with its conserved first and last residue. The D gene is left open where the match is weak. Rows may omit the clone size; those that give it use once, few, many or a size class.

.,TRBJ2-7,TRBV29-1,TRBD1,CSVESQGAGGQYF,TGCAGCGTTGAGTCCCAGGGGGCAGGGGGGCAGTACTTC
many,TRBJ2-5,TRBV7-2,TRBD1,CASSLRQGSETQYF,TGTGCCAGCAGCTTACGACAGGGTAGCGAGACCCAGTACTTC
many,TRBJ2-7,TRBV20-1,.,CSARDPRGRRSEQYF,TGCAGTGCTAGAGATCCCCGGGGGCGACGAAGCGAGCAGTACTTC
.,TRBJ2-1,TRBV10-3,TRBD2,CAISVTSGGYNEQFF,TGTGCCATCAGTGTGACTAGCGGGGGGTACAATGAGCAGTTCTTC
.,TRBJ2-3,TRBV7-9,.,CASSLEARKDTQYF,TGTGCCAGCAGCTTAGAAGCTCGCAAAGATACGCAGTATTTT
many,TRBJ1-4,TRBV15,.,CATSRGGRLTNEKLFF,TGTGCCACCAGCAGAGGCGGCCGGCTAACTAATGAAAAACTGTTTTTT
.,TRBJ2-3,TRBV5-4,TRBD2,CASSIGLARSDTQYF,TGTGCCAGCAGCATCGGACTAGCGCGGTCAGATACGCAGTATTTT
.,TRBJ1-1,TRBV5-4,.,CASSLLGENTEAFF,TGTGCCAGCAGCTTACTTGGTGAGAACACTGAAGCTTTCTTT
many,TRBJ1-1,TRBV9,.,CASSVVDRNTEAFF,TGTGCCAGCAGCGTAGTCGATAGGAACACTGAAGCTTTCTTT
.,TRBJ2-7,TRBV28,.,CASSFSGQTPYEQYF,TGTGCCAGCAGTTTCAGCGGCCAGACCCCCTACGAGCAGTACTTC
many,TRBJ2-5,TRBV10-2,.,CASSESRLAAQYF,TGCGCCAGCAGTGAGTCTCGCTTAGCGGCCCAGTACTTC
many,TRBJ2-3,TRBV7-2,.,CASSLYADTQYF,TGTGCCAGCAGCTTATACGCAGATACGCAGTATTTT
many,TRBJ2-3,TRBV6-2/TRBV6-3,.,CASSYSGSTDTQYF,TGTGCCAGCAGTTACTCGGGGTCGACAGATACGCAGTATTTT
many,TRBJ2-5,TRBV6-1,.,CASTLTGAETQYF,TGTGCCAGCACCCTAACGGGGGCCGAGACCCAGTACTTC
.,TRBJ2-3,TRBV30,.,CAWTPTGDTDTQYF,TGTGCCTGGACCCCGACGGGAGACACAGATACGCAGTATTTT
.,TRBJ1-1,TRBV6-9,.,CDSSYKPGNTEAFF,TGTGACAGCAGTTACAAGCCCGGGAACACTGAAGCTTTCTTT
many,TRBJ2-2,TRBV6-1,TRBD2,CASSHGTSGTGELFF,TGTGCCAGCAGCCACGGGACTAGCGGCACCGGGGAGCTGTTTTTT
.,TRBJ2-2,TRBV5-1,TRBD1,CASSSGQLNTGELFF,TGCGCCAGCAGTTCGGGACAGCTGAACACCGGGGAGCTGTTTTTT
many,TRBJ1-1,TRBV7-2,.,CASSFAGGVTEAFF,TGTGCCAGCAGCTTTGCCGGAGGGGTCACTGAAGCTTTCTTT
many,TRBJ2-7,TRBV6-2/TRBV6-3,.,CASSYRLTYEQYF,TGTGCCAGCAGTTACCGACTGACCTACGAGCAGTACTTC